This T cell receptor beta chain is from a study of T cell changes during pregnancy in multiple sclerosis. Repertoires were generated with immunoSEQ multiplex PCR, while TCRdb's copy carries only in-frame clones and drops some. Counted here are nearly 50,000 clones, 94% occurring once; the ten biggest clones make up over 0.4%. CDR1 and CDR2 (germline): MNHEY, SVGAGI. This CDR3 region has 15 residues. Germline trimming cut 4 bases from V and 5 bases from J; bases unmatched to any gene: 10. The receptor was isolated from a female donor with multiple sclerosis, enrolled in a pregnancy study. This specimen was CD4+ T cells from peripheral blood mononuclear cells, taken in the first trimester of pregnancy. The V call is TRBV6-5, the J call TRBJ1-2; 7 bases match TRBD1. The CDR3 loop reads CASSSTRRGTYGYTF. The CDR3 DNA reads as TGTGCCAGCAGTTCCACGCGCAGGGGGACTTATGGCTACACCTTC.